The 15 T cell receptor beta chains reported below all come from one sample, sequenced in a study of post-analysis software for immune sequencing data. General study results and limits: Patients showed TRBV5-6, TRBV5-1 and TRBV20-1 among a few TRBV segments more frequent than in controls.

No cognate antigen is known for these TCRs. Prepared libraries of TCR beta cDNA carried unique molecular identifiers. Using its own MiXCR run on the PCR reads, TCRdb lists one record per CDR3 protein. The table includes approximately 460,000 distinct CDR3 sequences, roughly 46% detected once. Sequenced input: blood. These receptors were obtained from a girl between 5 and 17 years old with multiple sclerosis.

The CDR3 spells CASSLAVKLNTGELFF. The DNA of the CDR3 is TGTGCCAGCAGCTTAGCGGTTAAACTAAACACCGGGGAGCTGTTTTTT. This chain joins TRBV7-8 and TRBJ2-2; D unclear. The V end lost 0 bases, the J end lost 2 bases, and 10 bases lay between the germline ends. CDR3 size: 16 residues. CDR1 is SGHVS and CDR2 is FQNEAQ in the germline V gene.

The chain combines TRBV6-2 or TRBV6-3 with TRBJ2-7; 10 positions agree with TRBD2. The CDR3 length is 16 residues. Unmatched junction bases numbered 10, after V lost 6 bases and J lost 2 bases. CDR1 is MNHEY and CDR2 is SVGEGT in the germline V gene. The CDR3 coding sequence is TGTGCCAGCAGCCCCACGGGACTAGCGCTGACCTACGAGCAGTACTTC. Amino acids: CASSPTGLALTYEQYF.

This chain connects TRBV20-1 to TRBJ2-7, with 7 nucleotides matching TRBD2. Germline trimming cut 6 bases from V and 3 bases from J; bases unmatched to any gene: 5. CDR3 length equals 12 residues. CDR1 and CDR2 from the germline V gene are DFQATT and SNEGSKA (reference sequence). The CDR3, as DNA: TGCAGTGCCGCCGGGGGGTACTACGAGCAGTACTTC. This translates into CSAAGGYYEQYF.

This chain uses TRBV6-5 with TRBJ1-6; TRBD1 matches at 8 bases. CDR1 is MNHEY, CDR2 SVGAGI, per germline. With 2 bases clipped from V and 2 bases from J, the junction kept 5 bases outside the gene matches. The CDR3 contains 17 residues. The DNA for the CDR3 is TGTGCCAGCAGTTACCGAACGACAGGGGCCTATAATTCACCCCTCCACTTT. This sequence encodes CASSYRTTGAYNSPLHF.

As regards this clonotype: At one end, the junction sequence differs from germline, possibly due to a read error. This sequence joins TRBV4-1 and TRBJ1-2, with 9 bases lining up with TRBD1. Germline V CDR1 and CDR2: MGHRA, YSYEKL. The CDR3 has 15 amino acids. CDR3 sequence reads: CASSPAGTGNCGYTF. The CDR3 coding sequence is TGCGCCAGCAGCCCGGCGGGGACAGGGAACTGTGGCTATACCTTC.

V and J are TRBV7-9 and TRBJ2-6; D gene ambiguous. The CDR3 is made up of 16 amino acids. The ends were cut back, 2 bases at V and 0 bases at J, with 8 bases in the middle. The germline V gene has CDR1 SEHNR and CDR2 FQNEAQ (reference sequence). The CDR3 here is CASSLTHPSGANVLTF. In nucleotides, the CDR3 is TGTGCCAGCAGCTTAACACATCCCTCTGGGGCCAACGTCCTGACTTTC.

This chain joins TRBV6-5 and TRBJ2-1, with D perhaps TRBD2 (5 bases). The V gene lost 2 bases and the J gene lost 8 bases, with 13 bases spanning the gap. The CDR3 has 14 residues. In germline, CDR1 is MNHEY, CDR2 SVGAGI. For the CDR3, the DNA is TGTGCCAGCAGTTACAGCCTTCGGGGAGATGAGCAGTTCTTC. Amino acids: CASSYSLRGDEQFF.

V and J are TRBV20-1 and TRBJ2-4; 7 nucleotides line up with TRBD1. The V segment lost 3 bases and the J segment 5 bases; nucleotides outside the gene matches: 10. In germline, CDR1 is DFQATT, CDR2 SNEGSKA (reference sequence). This CDR3 comprises 15 residues. CDR3: CSASRPGTVENIQYF. CDR3 nucleotide sequence: TGCAGTGCTAGTCGACCGGGGACAGTGGAAAACATTCAGTACTTC.

This chain connects TRBV4-2 to TRBJ2-7; the match to TRBD2 covers 7 bases. This CDR3 is built from 13 residues. After removal of 4 bases from V and 2 bases from J, the junction contained 2 bases not matched to a gene. From germline, CDR1 is LGHNA and CDR2 YNFKEQ. The CDR3 nucleotides are TGTGCCAGCAGCCCTGGGGGGGCCTACGAGCAGTACTTC. Protein sequence: CASSPGGAYEQYF.

The chain has TRBV2 and TRBJ1-5, with 7 nucleotides matching TRBD1. This CDR3 region has 13 residues. Germline V gene sequence: CDR1 SNHLY, CDR2 FYNNEI. V shed 6 bases, J shed 7 bases, and the junction held 6 bases outside the gene matches. CDR3 nucleotide sequence: TGTGCCAGCAGCACAGGGGAAAGACAGCCCCAGCATTTT. Translated, it gives CASSTGERQPQHF.

J is TRBJ1-1 and V is TRBV7-9; D might be TRBD1 (6 bases). The CDR3 contains 13 residues. CDR1 and CDR2 (germline): SEHNR, FQNEAQ (reference sequence). V lost 2 bases to trimming and J lost 8 bases, with 12 bases between them. The CDR3 DNA reads TGTGCCAGCAGCTTACAGGGGCCCAGAGAAGCTTTCTTT. It codes for CASSLQGPREAFF.

The chain recombines TRBV12-3 or TRBV12-4 with TRBJ2-7; 7 bases map to TRBD2. The V segment lost 6 bases and the J segment 3 bases; nucleotides outside the gene matches: 5. This CDR3 contains 13 residues. CDR3 in amino acids: CASREGTIYEQYF. CDR3 in DNA: TGTGCCAGCAGGGAGGGGACTATCTACGAGCAGTACTTC.

This clonotype has a handful of counts. The V and J genes are TRBV10-3 and TRBJ1-2; no firm D call. Trimming cost V 3 bases and J 1 base, with 6 bases left between them. The CDR3 totals 13 residues. Germline CDR1 is ENHRY and CDR2 is SYGVKD. The CDR3 DNA sequence: TGTGCCATCAGTGAACAGTATAACTATGGCTACACCTTC. Its protein product is CAISEQYNYGYTF.

This sequence joins TRBV24-1 and TRBJ2-1; D gene uncertain. Germline V gene sequence: CDR1 KGHDR, CDR2 SFDVKD. This CDR3 has 14 amino acids. V shed 2 bases and J shed 2 bases, with 6 bases lying between them. CDR3 sequence reads: CATSDSGAYNEQFF. The DNA of the CDR3 is TGTGCCACCAGTGATTCTGGGGCCTACAATGAGCAGTTCTTC.

In this sample, this clonotype turned up a few times. The rearrangement joins TRBV7-9 to TRBJ1-2; the D gene is possibly TRBD1 (5 bases). Germline CDR1 reads SEHNR; CDR2 reads FQNEAQ (reference sequence). This CDR3 has 13 amino acids. V dropped 5 bases and J dropped 4 bases, with 11 bases sitting between them. The chain's CDR3 is CASSTGRTYGYTF. DNA for the CDR3: TGTGCCAGCAGCACAGGACGGACCTATGGCTACACCTTC.